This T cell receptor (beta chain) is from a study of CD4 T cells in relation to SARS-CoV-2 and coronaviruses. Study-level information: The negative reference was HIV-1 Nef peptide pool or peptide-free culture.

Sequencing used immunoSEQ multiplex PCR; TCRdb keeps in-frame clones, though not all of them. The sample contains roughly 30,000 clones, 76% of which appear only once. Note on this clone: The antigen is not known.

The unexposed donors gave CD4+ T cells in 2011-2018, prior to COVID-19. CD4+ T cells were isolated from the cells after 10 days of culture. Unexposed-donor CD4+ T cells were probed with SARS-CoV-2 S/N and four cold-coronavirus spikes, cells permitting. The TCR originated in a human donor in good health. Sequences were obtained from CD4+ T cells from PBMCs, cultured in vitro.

The CDR3 region has the DNA TGTGCCAGCAGGCCACGACTAGCGGGGCTCTTTACTAGCACAGATACGCAGTATTTT. This codes for CASRPRLAGLFTSTDTQYF. The V call is TRBV11-3, the J call TRBJ2-3, with 11 bases identical to TRBD2. This CDR3 contains 19 residues. In germline, CDR1 is SGHNT, CDR2 YENEEA. The trim removed 6 bases at V and 0 bases at J, leaving 14 bases unmatched.